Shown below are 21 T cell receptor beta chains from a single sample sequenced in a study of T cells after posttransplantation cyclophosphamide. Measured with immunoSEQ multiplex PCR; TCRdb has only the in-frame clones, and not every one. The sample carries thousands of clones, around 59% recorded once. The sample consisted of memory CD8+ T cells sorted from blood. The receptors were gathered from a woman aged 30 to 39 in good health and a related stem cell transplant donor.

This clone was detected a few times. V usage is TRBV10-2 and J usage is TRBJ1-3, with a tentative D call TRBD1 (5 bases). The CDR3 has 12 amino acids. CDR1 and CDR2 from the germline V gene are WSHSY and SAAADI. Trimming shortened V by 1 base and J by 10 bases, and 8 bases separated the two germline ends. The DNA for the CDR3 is TGCGCCAGCAGTGAGTTGGGGGGAACCATATATTTT. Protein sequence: CASSELGGTIYF.

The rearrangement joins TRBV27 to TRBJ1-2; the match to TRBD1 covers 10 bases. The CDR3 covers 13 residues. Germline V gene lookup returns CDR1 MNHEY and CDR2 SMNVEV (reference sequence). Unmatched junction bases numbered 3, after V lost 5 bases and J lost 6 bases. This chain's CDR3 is CASSPGTGDGYTF. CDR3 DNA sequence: TGTGCCAGCAGTCCGGGGACAGGGGATGGCTACACCTTC.

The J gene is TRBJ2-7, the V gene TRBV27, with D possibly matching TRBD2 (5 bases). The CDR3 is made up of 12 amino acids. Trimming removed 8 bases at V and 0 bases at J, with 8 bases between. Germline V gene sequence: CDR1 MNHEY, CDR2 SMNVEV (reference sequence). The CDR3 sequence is CASLTSSYEQYF. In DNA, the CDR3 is TGTGCCAGCCTTACTAGCTCCTACGAGCAGTACTTC.

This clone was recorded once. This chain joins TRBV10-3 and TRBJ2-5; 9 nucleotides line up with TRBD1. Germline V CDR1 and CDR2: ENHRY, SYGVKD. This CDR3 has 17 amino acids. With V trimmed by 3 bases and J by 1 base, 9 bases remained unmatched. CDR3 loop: CAISDPVGQGLQETQYF. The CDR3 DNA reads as TGTGCCATCAGTGACCCGGTGGGACAGGGCCTCCAAGAGACCCAGTACTTC.

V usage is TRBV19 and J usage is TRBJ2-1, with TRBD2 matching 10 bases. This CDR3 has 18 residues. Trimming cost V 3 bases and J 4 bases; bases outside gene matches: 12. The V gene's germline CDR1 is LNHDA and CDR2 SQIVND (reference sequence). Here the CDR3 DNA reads TGTGCCAGTAGTATTGGTCGCCTAGCGGGGGCGATATACAATGAGCAGTTCTTC. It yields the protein CASSIGRLAGAIYNEQFF.

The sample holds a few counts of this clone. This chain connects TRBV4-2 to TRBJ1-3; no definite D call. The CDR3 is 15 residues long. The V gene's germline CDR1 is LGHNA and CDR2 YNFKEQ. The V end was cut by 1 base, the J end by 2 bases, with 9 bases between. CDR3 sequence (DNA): TGTGCCAGCAGCCAAGGGGAGGGAACTGGAAACACCATATATTTT. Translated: CASSQGEGTGNTIYF.

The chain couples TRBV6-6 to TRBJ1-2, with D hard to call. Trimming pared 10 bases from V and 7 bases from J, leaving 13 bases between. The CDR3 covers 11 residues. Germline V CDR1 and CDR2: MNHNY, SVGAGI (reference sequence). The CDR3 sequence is CATTPGLGYTF. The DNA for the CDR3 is TGTGCCACCACGCCAGGTCTTGGCTACACCTTC.

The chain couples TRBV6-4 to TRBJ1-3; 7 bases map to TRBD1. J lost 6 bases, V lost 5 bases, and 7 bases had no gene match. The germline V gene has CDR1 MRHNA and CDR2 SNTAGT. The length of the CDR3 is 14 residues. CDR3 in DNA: TGTGCCAGCAGTCCAACAGGGGAATCAAACACCATATATTTT. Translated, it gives CASSPTGESNTIYF.

CDR3: CASSQDPSGGANEQFF. In DNA, the CDR3 is TGCGCCAGCAGCCAAGATCCAAGCGGGGGGGCCAATGAGCAGTTCTTC. This chain joins TRBV4-3 and TRBJ2-1; 10 bases match TRBD2. The germline V gene has CDR1 LGHNA and CDR2 YSLEER. With V trimmed by 0 bases and J by 6 bases, 5 bases remained unmatched. CDR3 length: 16 amino acids.

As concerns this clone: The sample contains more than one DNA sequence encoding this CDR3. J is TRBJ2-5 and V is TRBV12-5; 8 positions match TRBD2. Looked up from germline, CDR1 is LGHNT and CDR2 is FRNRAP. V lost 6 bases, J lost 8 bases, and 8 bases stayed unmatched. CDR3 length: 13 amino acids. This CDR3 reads CASGPGGRETQYF. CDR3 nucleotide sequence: TGTGCTAGTGGCCCGGGGGGGCGAGAAACCCAGTACTTC.

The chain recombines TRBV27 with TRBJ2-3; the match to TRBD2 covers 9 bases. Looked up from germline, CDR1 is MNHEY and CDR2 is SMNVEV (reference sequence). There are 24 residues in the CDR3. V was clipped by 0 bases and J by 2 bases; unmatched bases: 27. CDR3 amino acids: CASSLSLPAYPPPKLAGFTDTQYF. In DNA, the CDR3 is TGTGCCAGCAGTTTATCACTGCCCGCATATCCTCCCCCTAAACTAGCGGGTTTCACAGATACGCAGTATTTT.

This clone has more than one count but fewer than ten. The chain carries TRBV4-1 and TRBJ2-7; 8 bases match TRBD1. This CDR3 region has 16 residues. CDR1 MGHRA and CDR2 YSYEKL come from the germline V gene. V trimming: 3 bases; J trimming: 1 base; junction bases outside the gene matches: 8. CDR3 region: CASSHSATGESYEQYF. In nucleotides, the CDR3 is TGCGCCAGCAGCCACTCGGCGACAGGGGAGTCCTACGAGCAGTACTTC.

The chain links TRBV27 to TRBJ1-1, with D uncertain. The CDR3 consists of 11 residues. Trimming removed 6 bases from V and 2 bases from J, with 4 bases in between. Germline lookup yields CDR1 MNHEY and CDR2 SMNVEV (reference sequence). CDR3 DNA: TGTGCCAGCAGGAGAAACACTGAAGCTTTCTTT. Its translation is CASRRNTEAFF.

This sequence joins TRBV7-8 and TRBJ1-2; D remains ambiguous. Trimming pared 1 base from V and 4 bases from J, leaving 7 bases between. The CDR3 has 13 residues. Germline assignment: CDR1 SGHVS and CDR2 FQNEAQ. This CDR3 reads CASSLGAGYGYTF. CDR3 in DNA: TGTGCCAGCAGCTTAGGGGCAGGCTATGGCTACACCTTC.

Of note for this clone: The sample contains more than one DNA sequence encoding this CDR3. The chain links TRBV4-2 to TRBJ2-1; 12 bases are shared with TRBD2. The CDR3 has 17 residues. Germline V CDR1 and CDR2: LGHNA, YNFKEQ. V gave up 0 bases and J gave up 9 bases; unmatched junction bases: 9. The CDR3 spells CASSQEASGGAISEQFF. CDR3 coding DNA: TGTGCCAGCAGCCAAGAGGCTAGCGGGGGGGCTATTAGTGAGCAGTTCTTC.

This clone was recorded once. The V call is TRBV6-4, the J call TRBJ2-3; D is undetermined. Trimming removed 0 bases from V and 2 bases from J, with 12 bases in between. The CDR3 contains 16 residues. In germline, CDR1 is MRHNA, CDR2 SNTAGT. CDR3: CASSDSIFSDTDTQYF. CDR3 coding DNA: TGTGCCAGCAGTGACTCGATCTTCTCAGACACAGATACGCAGTATTTT.

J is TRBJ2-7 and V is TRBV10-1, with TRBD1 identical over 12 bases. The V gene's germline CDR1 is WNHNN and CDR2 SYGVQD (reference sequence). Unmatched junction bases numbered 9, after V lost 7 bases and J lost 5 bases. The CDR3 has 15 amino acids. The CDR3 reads CASTPGTGGTDEQYF. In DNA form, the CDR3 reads TGCGCCAGCACCCCTGGGACAGGGGGCACCGACGAGCAGTACTTC.

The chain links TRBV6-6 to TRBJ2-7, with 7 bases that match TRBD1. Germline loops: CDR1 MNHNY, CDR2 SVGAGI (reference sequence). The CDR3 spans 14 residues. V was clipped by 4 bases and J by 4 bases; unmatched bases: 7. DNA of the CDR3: TGTGCCAGCAGTTCGTCCGGGACAGAGTACGAGCAGTACTTC. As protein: CASSSSGTEYEQYF.

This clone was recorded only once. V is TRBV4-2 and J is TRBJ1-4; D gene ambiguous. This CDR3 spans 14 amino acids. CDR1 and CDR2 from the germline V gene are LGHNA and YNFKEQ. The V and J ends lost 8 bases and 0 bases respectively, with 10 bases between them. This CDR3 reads CASSVISTNEKLFF. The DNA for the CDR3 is TGTGCCAGCTCGGTTATCTCAACTAATGAAAAACTGTTTTTT.

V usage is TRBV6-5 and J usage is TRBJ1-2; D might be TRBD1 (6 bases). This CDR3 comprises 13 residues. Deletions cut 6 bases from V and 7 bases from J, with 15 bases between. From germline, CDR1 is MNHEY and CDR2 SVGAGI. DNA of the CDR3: TGTGCCAGCAGGGAACAGGGCACCGGTGGCTACACCTTC. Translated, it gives CASREQGTGGYTF.

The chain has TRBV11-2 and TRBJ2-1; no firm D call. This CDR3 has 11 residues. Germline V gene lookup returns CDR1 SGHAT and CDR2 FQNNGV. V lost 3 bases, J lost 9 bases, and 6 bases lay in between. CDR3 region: CASSFRREQFF. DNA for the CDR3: TGTGCCAGCAGCTTTCGTCGTGAGCAGTTCTTC.